A selection of T cell receptor beta chains follows, all from one sample in a study of cytomegalovirus exposure and HLA in healthy donors. Here immunoSEQ multiplex PCR was the method, and the copy in TCRdb shows in-frame clones only, minus some. The data hold approximately 65,000 clones, with less than 95% observed a single time. Sequenced material: PBMCs. The receptor set was obtained from a woman aged 18-29 years in good health and CMV-seronegative. Each CDR3 is given with its conserved first and last residue.

v_call,j_call,cdr3_aa
TRBV5-1,TRBJ1-1,CASSWGQGNTEAFF
TRBV18,TRBJ1-1,CASSPHKQGRAFF
TRBV7-3,TRBJ2-7,CASSPSSGRVPYEQYF
TRBV4-3,TRBJ1-1,CASSQGLKRGTEAFF
TRBV29-1,TRBJ1-1,CSVERTGGMNTEAFF
TRBV10-3,TRBJ2-7,CAISVLGASEQYF
TRBV28,TRBJ2-7,CASSSSASVNEQYF
TRBV5-4,TRBJ1-2,CASSYRDSWYGYTF
TRBV18,TRBJ2-1,CASSLTSGGRNEQFF
TRBV5-4,TRBJ2-7,CASSLSGAGIEQYF
TRBV6-6,TRBJ1-5,CASSYNRELWQPQHF
TRBV9,TRBJ2-1,CASSRWTGINEQFF